A selection of T cell receptor beta chains follows, all from one sample in a study of blood T cells in healthy people across ages. MiXCR was run by TCRdb on the 5' RACE reads, yielding one entry per CDR3 protein. The sample consists of 790,000 or so distinct CDR3 sequences, roughly three fifths of them appearing once. The sequencing input was blood. The receptors originated from a man between 35 and 55 years old in good health. CDR3s include the opening cysteine and the closing phenylalanine or tryptophan. Fields, in order: V gene, clone size, D gene, J gene, CDR3 protein, CDR3 DNA. D genes are given only for firm matches. A row's size may be missing; if present it is once, few, many or a size class.

TRBV6-2/TRBV6-3	.	.	TRBJ1-1	CASSVDTYTEAFF	TGTGCCAGCAGTGTCGACACCTACACTGAAGCTTTCTTT
TRBV21-1	few	.	TRBJ2-3	CASPPKTGADTQYF	TGTGCCAGCCCTCCTAAGACGGGCGCAGATACGCAGTATTTT
TRBV7-9	few	.	TRBJ1-5	CASSLVDQPQHF	TGTGCCAGCAGCTTGGTTGATCAGCCCCAGCATTTT
TRBV6-2/TRBV6-3	.	.	TRBJ2-3	CASSLRSGTYTDTQYF	TGTGCCAGCAGTCTTCGATCCGGGACTTACACAGATACGCAGTATTTT
TRBV30	.	TRBD2	TRBJ2-5	CAWRAVAGQETQYF	TGTGCCTGGAGGGCCGTAGCGGGGCAAGAGACCCAGTACTTC
TRBV12-5	.	.	TRBJ2-1	CASELGQFYNEQFF	TGTGCTAGTGAGCTTGGACAGTTCTACAATGAGCAGTTCTTC
TRBV28	few	.	TRBJ2-7	CASSFYLGSTYNEQYF	TGTGCCAGCAGTTTTTATCTGGGATCTACTTACAATGAGCAGTACTTC
TRBV2	.	.	TRBJ2-3	CASKGGERHTQYF	TGTGCCAGCAAAGGCGGTGAGCGCCATACGCAGTATTTT
TRBV13	.	TRBD1	TRBJ2-1	CASSLAYTGTGDSYNEQFF	TGTGCCAGCAGCTTAGCCTATACCGGGACAGGGGACTCCTACAATGAGCAGTTCTTC
TRBV6-5	.	.	TRBJ1-5	CATHKAAGHNQPQHF	TGTGCCACACACAAGGCGGCGGGGCACAATCAGCCCCAGCATTTT
TRBV12-3/TRBV12-4	.	TRBD1	TRBJ1-5	CASSFDRGDGQPKHF	TGTGCCAGCAGTTTTGACAGGGGGGACGGTCAGCCCAAGCATTTT
TRBV11-2	once	TRBD2	TRBJ2-5	CASSVSGRDGETQYF	TGTGCCAGCAGCGTGAGCGGGAGGGATGGTGAGACCCAGTACTTC
TRBV7-9	.	.	TRBJ2-5	CASSYPSQAIGETQYF	TGTGCCAGCAGCTATCCCTCGCAGGCGATAGGGGAGACCCAGTACTTC
TRBV6-2/TRBV6-3	.	.	TRBJ1-2	CASSYVRSYGYTF	TGTGCCAGCAGTTACGTCAGGAGCTATGGCTACACCTTC
TRBV15	once	TRBD2	TRBJ2-3	CATSRSRRLAGESDTQYF	TGTGCCACCAGCAGATCTCGGCGACTAGCGGGAGAGTCGGATACGCAGTATTTT
TRBV20-1	.	TRBD1	TRBJ2-3	CSATDPGTGGVDTQYF	TGCAGTGCTACCGATCCCGGGACAGGAGGGGTAGATACGCAGTATTTT
TRBV7-3	.	.	TRBJ1-1	CASSPGATTEAFF	TGTGCCAGCAGCCCGGGGGCGACCACTGAAGCTTTCTTT
TRBV12-3/TRBV12-4	few	.	TRBJ1-6	CASSQGLANSPLHF	TGTGCCAGCAGCCAAGGCTTAGCTAATTCACCCCTCCACTTT
TRBV24-1	.	TRBD2	TRBJ2-3	CATSDLSGANTDTQYF	TGTGCCACCAGTGATTTGAGCGGGGCTAACACAGATACGCAGTATTTT
TRBV27	.	.	TRBJ2-5	CASSLSGASETQYF	TGTGCCAGCAGTTTATCGGGGGCTTCAGAGACCCAGTACTTC